This TCR beta chain was observed in a study of radiotherapy plus CTLA-4 blockade in lung cancer. The protocol was immunoSEQ multiplex PCR, while the TCRdb copy is restricted to in-frame clones and leaves out a portion. The sample yields tens of thousands of clones, around three quarters seen once. This CDR3 is 16 amino acids long. Germline CDR1 is SGHRS and CDR2 is YFSETQ. V was shortened by 1 base and J by 3 bases, with 13 bases between the two germline ends. This chain connects TRBV5-1 to TRBJ1-4; possibly TRBD1 for D (5 bases). The source is a human donor with non-small cell lung cancer who had a complete response to radiotherapy plus ipilimumab. Material: peripheral blood, obtained from a patient treated with radiotherapy plus ipilimumab. CDR3 in DNA: TGCGCCAGCAGCTTGTCAGGGAACCCTGCTAATGAAAAACTGTTTTTT. As protein: CASSLSGNPANEKLFF.